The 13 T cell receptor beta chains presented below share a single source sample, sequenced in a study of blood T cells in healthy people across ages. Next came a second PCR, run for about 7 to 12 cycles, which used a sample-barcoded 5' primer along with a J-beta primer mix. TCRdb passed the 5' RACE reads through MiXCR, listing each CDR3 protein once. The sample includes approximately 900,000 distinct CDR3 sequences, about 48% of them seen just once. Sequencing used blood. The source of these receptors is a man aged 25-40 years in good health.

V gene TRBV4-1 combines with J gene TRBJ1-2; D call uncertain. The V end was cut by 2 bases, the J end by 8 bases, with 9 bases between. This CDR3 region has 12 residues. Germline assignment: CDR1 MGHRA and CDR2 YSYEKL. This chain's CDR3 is CASSQFVGGYTF. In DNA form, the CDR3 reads TGCGCCAGCAGCCAATTTGTCGGGGGCTACACCTTC.

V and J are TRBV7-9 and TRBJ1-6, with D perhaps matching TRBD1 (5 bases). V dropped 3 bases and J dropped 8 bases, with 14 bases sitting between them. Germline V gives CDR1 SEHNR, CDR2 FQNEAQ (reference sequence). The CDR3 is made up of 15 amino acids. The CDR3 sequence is CASSFFRDVDSPLHF. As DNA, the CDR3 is TGTGCCAGCAGCTTCTTCCGGGACGTAGATTCACCCCTCCACTTT.

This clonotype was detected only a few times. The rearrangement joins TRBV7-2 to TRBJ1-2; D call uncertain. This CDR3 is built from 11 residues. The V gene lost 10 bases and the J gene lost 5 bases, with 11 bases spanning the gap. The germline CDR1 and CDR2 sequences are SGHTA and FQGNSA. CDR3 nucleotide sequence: TGTGCCATACTCCAGGAGTATGGCTACACCTTC. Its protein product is CAILQEYGYTF. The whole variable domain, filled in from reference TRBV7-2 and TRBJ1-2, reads GAGVSQSPSNKVTEKGKDVELRCDPISGHTALYWYRQSLGQGLEFLIYFQGNSAPDKSGLPSDRFSAERTGGSVSTLTIQRTQQEDSAVYLCAILQEYGYTFGSGTRLTVV.

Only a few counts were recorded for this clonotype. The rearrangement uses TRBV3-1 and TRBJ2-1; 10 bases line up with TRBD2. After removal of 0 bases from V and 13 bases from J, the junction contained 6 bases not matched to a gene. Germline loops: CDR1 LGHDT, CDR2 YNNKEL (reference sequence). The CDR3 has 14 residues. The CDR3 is CASSQDNSGGLQFF. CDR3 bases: TGTGCCAGCAGCCAAGACAATAGCGGGGGGTTACAGTTCTTC.

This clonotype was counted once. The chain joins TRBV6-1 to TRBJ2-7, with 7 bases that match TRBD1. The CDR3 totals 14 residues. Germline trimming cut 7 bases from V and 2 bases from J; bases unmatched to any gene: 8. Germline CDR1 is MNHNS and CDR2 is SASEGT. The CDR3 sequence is CASKVKQGTYEQYF. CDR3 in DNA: TGTGCCAGCAAAGTAAAACAGGGGACCTACGAGCAGTACTTC.

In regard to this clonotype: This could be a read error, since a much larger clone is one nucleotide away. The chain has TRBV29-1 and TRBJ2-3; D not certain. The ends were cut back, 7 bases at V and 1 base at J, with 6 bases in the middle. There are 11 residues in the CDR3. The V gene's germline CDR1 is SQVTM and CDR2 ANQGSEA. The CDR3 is CSGDGTDTQYF. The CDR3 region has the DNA TGCAGCGGTGACGGCACAGATACGCAGTATTTT.

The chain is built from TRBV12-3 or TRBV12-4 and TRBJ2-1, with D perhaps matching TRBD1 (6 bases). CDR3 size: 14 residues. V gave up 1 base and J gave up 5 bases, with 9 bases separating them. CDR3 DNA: TGTGCCAGCAGTTTAGAGGCAGGGGACAATGAGCAGTTCTTC. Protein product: CASSLEAGDNEQFF.

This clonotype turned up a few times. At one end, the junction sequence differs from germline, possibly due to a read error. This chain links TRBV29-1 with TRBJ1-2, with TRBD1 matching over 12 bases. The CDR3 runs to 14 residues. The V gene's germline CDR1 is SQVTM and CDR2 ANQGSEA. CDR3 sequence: CSVEVDPGTGGCTF. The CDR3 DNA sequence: TGCAGCGTTGAAGTTGACCCGGGGACAGGGGGCTGCACCTTC.

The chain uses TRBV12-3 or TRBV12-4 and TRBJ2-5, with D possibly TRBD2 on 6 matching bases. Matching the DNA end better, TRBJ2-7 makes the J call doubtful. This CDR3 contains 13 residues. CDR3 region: CASSFTTGDEQYF. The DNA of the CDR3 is TGTGCCAGCAGTTTTACGACGGGGGACGAGCAGTACTTC.

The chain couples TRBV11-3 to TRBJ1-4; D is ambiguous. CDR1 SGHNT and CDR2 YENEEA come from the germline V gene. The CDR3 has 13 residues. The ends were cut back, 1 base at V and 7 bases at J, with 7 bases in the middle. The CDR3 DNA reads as TGTGCCAGCAGCTTAGTAGCAGGTGAAAAACTGTTTTTT. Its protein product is CASSLVAGEKLFF.

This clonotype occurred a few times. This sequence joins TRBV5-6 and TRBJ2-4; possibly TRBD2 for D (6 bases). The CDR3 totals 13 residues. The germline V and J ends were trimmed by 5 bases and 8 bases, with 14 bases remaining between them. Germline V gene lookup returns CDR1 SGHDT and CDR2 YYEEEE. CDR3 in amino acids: CASSRPWEDIQYF. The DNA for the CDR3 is TGTGCCAGCAGTCGACCTTGGGAGGACATTCAGTACTTC.

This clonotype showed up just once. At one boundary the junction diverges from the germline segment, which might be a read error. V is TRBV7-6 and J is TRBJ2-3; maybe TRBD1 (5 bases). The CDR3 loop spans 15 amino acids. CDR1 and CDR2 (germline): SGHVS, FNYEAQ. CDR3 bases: TGTGCCAGCAACTTAATACAGGAACGGGCAGATACGCAGTATTTT. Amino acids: CASNLIQERADTQYF.

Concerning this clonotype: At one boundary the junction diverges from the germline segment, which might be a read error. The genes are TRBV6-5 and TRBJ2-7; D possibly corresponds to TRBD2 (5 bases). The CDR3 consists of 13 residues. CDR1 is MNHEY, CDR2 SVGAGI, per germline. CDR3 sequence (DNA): TGTGCCAGCACCTCAGCGGCAGCCTACGGGCAGTACTTC. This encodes CASTSAAAYGQYF.